This T cell receptor beta chain was documented in a study of control samples from healthy donors and cancer patients. Clones were sequenced by immunoSEQ multiplex PCR, and TCRdb holds only the in-frame ones, with some missing. The sample carries 65,000 to 90,000 clones, around 90% recorded once. The CDR3 has 13 residues. Trimming took 1 base from V and 5 from J, leaving 8 bases between them. The receptor's source is a woman aged 45-65 years with colorectal cancer. Source material: PBMCs. This chain connects TRBV12-3 or TRBV12-4 to TRBJ1-2, with D hard to call. CDR3 bases: TGTGCCAGCAGTTTAGGGACTGTTTATGGCTACACCTTC. Protein: CASSLGTVYGYTF.